This TCR beta chain was identified during a study of T cell repertoires in cytomegalovirus infection. Study-wide context: HLA-B-restricted CMV epitopes that are well studied were used alongside recently identified HLA-C-restricted ones. Overall study results and limits: HLA-C-restricted TCR beta clonotypes specific for CMV led the ex vivo response.

Germline CDR1 reads ENHRY; CDR2 reads SYGVKD. V was pared by 5 bases and J by 4 bases, with 11 bases between. The CDR3 is 13 residues long. Via MiXCR, TCRdb re-called the reads, giving one row per CDR3 protein. The sample records a few hundred thousand distinct CDR3 sequences, under 55% being singletons. Regarding this clonotype: Antigen unknown.

The specimen was cultured PBMCs, collected from culture after CMV antigen stimulation. The V and J genes are TRBV10-3 and TRBJ1-2, with D uncertain. This sequence originates from a human donor in good health (CMV status not recorded). Some clones in this sample may be carry-over from other donors' samples. In nucleotides, the CDR3 is TGTGCCATCAGTAGCGAGGAGGTCTATGGCTACACCTTC. This translates into CAISSEEVYGYTF.